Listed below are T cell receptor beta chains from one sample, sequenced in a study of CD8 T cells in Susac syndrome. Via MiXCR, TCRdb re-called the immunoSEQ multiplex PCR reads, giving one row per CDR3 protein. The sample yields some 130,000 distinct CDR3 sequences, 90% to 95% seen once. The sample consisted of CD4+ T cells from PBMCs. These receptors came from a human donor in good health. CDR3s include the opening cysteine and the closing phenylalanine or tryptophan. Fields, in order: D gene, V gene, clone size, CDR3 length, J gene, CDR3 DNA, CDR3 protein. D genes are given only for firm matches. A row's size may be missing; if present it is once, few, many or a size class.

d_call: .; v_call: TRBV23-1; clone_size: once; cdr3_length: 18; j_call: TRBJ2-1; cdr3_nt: TGCGCCAGCAGTCAATCGGAGTTCTGTGGGGTACGGGTCAATGAGCAGTTCTTC; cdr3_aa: CASSQSEFCGVRVNEQFF
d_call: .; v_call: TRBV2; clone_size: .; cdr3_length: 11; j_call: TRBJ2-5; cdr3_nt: TGTGCCAGCAGTTACGCGGAAGACCAGTACTTC; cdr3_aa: CASSYAEDQYF
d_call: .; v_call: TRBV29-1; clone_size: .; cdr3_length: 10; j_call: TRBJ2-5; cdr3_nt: TGCAGCGTTGGTACAGGGTCCCAGTACTTC; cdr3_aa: CSVGTGSQYF
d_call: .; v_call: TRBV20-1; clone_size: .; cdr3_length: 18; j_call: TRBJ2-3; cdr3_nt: TGCAGTGCTAGAGATAGGGGAAGTAGCGGAGCCCCCACAGATACGCAGTATTTT; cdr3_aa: CSARDRGSSGAPTDTQYF
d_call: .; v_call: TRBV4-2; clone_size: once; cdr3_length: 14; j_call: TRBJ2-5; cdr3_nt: TGTGCCAGCAGCCCCGATCTTGCGGTAGAGACCCAGTACTTC; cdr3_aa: CASSPDLAVETQYF
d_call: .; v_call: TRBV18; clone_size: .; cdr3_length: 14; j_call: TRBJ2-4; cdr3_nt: TGTGCCAGCTCACCACAAGGTGGAAGGAACATTCAGTACTTC; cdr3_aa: CASSPQGGRNIQYF
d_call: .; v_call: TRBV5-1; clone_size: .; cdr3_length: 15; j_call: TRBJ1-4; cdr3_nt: TGCGCCAGCAGCACTTCAGGGTACCCCAGGGAAAAACTGTTTTTT; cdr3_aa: CASSTSGYPREKLFF
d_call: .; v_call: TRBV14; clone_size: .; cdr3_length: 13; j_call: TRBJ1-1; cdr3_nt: TGTGCCAGCGCTCGGGCGGGGAAGACTGAAGCTTTCTTT; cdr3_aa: CASARAGKTEAFF
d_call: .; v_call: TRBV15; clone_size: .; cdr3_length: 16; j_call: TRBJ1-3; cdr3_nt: TGTGCCACCAGCAGACAGGGGAGGGTCTCTGGAAACACCATATATTTT; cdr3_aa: CATSRQGRVSGNTIYF
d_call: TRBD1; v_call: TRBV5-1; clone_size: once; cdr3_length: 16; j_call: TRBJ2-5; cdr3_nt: TGCGCCAGCAGCCCCGGGACAGGGCGGAGGGAAGAGACCCAGTACTTC; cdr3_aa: CASSPGTGRREETQYF
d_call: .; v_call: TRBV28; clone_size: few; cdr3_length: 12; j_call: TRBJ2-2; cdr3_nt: TGTGCCAGCAGGGAGAACACCGGGGAGCTGTTTTTT; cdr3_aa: CASRENTGELFF
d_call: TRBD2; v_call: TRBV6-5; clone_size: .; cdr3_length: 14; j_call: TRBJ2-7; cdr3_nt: TGTGCCACCTCGGGGGCTAGCGGGAGGGGCGAGCAGTACTTC; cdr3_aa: CATSGASGRGEQYF
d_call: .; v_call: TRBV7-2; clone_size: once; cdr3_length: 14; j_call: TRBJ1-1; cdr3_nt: TGTGCCAGCAGCCCCGACCTAATGAACACTGAAGCTTTCTTT; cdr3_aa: CASSPDLMNTEAFF
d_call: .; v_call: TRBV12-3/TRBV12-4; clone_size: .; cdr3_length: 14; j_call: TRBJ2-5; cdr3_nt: TGTGCCAGCAGTTTCACGGGACGGGGAGAGACCCAGTACTTC; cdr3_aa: CASSFTGRGETQYF
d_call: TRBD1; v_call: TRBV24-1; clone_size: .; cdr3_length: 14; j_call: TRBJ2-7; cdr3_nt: TGTGCCACCAGTGATGACAGGGTCGGCTACGAGCAGTACTTC; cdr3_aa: CATSDDRVGYEQYF
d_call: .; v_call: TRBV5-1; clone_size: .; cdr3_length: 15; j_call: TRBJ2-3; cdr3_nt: TGCGCCAGCAGTAGTAGTCTACCGAGGGCAGATACGCAGTATTTT; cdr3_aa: CASSSSLPRADTQYF
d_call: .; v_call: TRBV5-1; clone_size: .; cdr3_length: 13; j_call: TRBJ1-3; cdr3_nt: TGCGCCAGCAGCTCCCCCTCTGGAAACACCATATATTTT; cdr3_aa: CASSSPSGNTIYF
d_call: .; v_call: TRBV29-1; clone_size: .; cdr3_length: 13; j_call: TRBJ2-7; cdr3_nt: TGCAGCGCAGGGCAGGGCATTATGAGGGAGCAGTACTTC; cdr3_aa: CSAGQGIMREQYF
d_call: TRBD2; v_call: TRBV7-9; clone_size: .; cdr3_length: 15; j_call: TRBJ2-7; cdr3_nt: TGTGCCAGCAGCTTACGGACTAGCGGGGGCTACGAGCAGTACTTC; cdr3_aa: CASSLRTSGGYEQYF
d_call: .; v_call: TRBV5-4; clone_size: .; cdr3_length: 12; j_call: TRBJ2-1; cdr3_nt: TGTGCCAGCAACAAGGAGTTCCGTGAGCAGTTCTTC; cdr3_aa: CASNKEFREQFF
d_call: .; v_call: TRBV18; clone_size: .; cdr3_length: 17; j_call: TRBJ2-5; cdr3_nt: TGTGCCAGCTCACCAATCTCAGGGATGGCCGCGGGGGAGACCCAGTACTTC; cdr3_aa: CASSPISGMAAGETQYF
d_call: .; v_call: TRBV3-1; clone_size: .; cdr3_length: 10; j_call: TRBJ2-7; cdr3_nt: TGTGCCAGCGGGGACTACGAGCAGTACTTC; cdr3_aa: CASGDYEQYF
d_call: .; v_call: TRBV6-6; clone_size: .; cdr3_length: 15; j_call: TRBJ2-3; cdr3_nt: TGTGCCAGCAGTTTCAGGAGTCCGACTACAGATACGCAGTATTTT; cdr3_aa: CASSFRSPTTDTQYF
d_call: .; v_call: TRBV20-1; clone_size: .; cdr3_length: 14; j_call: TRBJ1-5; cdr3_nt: TGCAGTGCTAGTAGCGTACAGCTCAATCAGCCCCAGCATTTT; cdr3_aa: CSASSVQLNQPQHF
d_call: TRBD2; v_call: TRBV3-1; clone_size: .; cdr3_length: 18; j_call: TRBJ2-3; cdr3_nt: TGTGCCAGCAGCCAAGGATCGATAAGCGGGAGATTCGGAGATACGCAGTATTTT; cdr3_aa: CASSQGSISGRFGDTQYF
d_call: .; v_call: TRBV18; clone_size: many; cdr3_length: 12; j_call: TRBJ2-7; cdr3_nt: TGTGCCAGCTCACTTGGTGGCTACGAGCAGTACTTC; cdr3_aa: CASSLGGYEQYF
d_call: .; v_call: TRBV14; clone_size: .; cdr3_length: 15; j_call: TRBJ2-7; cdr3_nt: TGTGCCAGCAGCCAAGGGGTGACCTTCTCCTACGAGCAGTACTTC; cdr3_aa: CASSQGVTFSYEQYF
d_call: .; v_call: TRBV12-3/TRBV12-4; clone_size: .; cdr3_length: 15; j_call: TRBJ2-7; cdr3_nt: TGTGCCAGCAGTAGATTCGGCGGGATCTCCTACGAGCAGTACTTC; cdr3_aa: CASSRFGGISYEQYF
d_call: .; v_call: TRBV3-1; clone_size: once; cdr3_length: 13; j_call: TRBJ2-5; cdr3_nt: TGTGCCAGCAGACCCTCGGCGGGGGAGACCCAGTACTTC; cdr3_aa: CASRPSAGETQYF
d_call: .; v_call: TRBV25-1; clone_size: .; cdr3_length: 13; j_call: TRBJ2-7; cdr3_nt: TGTGCCAGCAGTGAATCCCCTGGATACGAGCAGTACTTC; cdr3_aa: CASSESPGYEQYF
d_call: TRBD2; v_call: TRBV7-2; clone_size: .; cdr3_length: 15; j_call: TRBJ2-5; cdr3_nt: TGTGCCAGCAGCTTAGGGGGACTAGCTTTTGAGACCCAGTACTTC; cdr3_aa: CASSLGGLAFETQYF